A single sample is the source of the 14 T cell receptor beta chains below, sequenced in a study of T cell responses to AZD1222 COVID-19 vaccine. Here immunoSEQ multiplex PCR was the method, and the copy in TCRdb shows in-frame clones only, minus some. The sample carries 95,000 to 150,000 clones, 80% to 90% recorded once. The sample here was peripheral blood, taken on day 0 of AZD1222 vaccination. The receptors stem from an adult in good health.

The chain joins TRBV11-3 to TRBJ2-1; 8 nucleotides line up with TRBD2. The germline CDR1 and CDR2 sequences are SGHNT and YENEEA. V gave up 5 bases and J gave up 0 bases; unmatched junction bases: 9. The CDR3 has 17 amino acids. In nucleotides, the CDR3 is TGTGCCAGCAGCCCAGGTAGCGGGGTTAGCTCCTACAATGAGCAGTTCTTC. It codes for CASSPGSGVSSYNEQFF.

This rearrangement joins TRBV3-1 (or the pseudogene TRBV3-2) to TRBJ2-5; D uncertain. The CDR3 has 14 residues. The ends were cut back, 1 base at V and 1 base at J, with 7 bases in the middle. CDR1 is LGHDT and CDR2 is YNNKEL in the germline V gene (reference sequence). CDR3 nucleotides: TGTGCCAGCAGCCAAGGCTGGTTCCAAGAGACCCAGTACTTC. It encodes CASSQGWFQETQYF.

The chain is built from TRBV3-1 (or the pseudogene TRBV3-2) and TRBJ1-1; 10 bases match TRBD1. The junction had 6 bases not matched to a gene; V was cut back by 2 bases and J by 3 bases. There are 16 residues in the CDR3. The germline V gene has CDR1 LGHDT and CDR2 YNNKEL (reference sequence). DNA for the CDR3: TGTGCCAGCAGCCAAACTAGGACAGGGGGTTACACTGAAGCTTTCTTT. It is translated as CASSQTRTGGYTEAFF.

A single count supports this clone. The chain employs TRBV5-1 and TRBJ2-5; tentative D call: TRBD1 (5 bases). This CDR3 spans 15 amino acids. Deletions cut 1 base from V and 2 bases from J, with 12 bases between. Germline assignment: CDR1 SGHRS and CDR2 YFSETQ. As DNA, the CDR3 is TGCGCCAGCAGCTTGATGGGGCTAAGTCAAGAGACCCAGTACTTC. Translation gives CASSLMGLSQETQYF.

This rearrangement joins TRBV2 to TRBJ1-1; possibly TRBD1 for D (6 bases). Germline V CDR1 and CDR2: SNHLY, FYNNEI. Trimming stripped 8 bases from V and 5 bases from J, with 15 bases between. CDR3 length: 13 residues. This chain's CDR3 is CASWGQRNTEAFF. The CDR3 DNA follows: TGTGCCAGCTGGGGACAACGGAATACTGAAGCTTTCTTT. The full variable domain, with the rest looked up from reference TRBV2 and TRBJ1-1, is EPEVTQTPSHQVTQMGQEVILRCVPISNHLYFYWYRQILGQKVEFLVSFYNNEISEKSEIFDDQFSVERPDGSNFTLKIRSTKLEDSAMYFCASWGQRNTEAFFGQGTRLTVV.

This clone was observed a single time. The genes are TRBV7-9 and TRBJ2-2; 15 positions match TRBD2. V trimming: 4 bases; J trimming: 3 bases; junction bases outside the gene matches: 6. CDR1 and CDR2 from the germline V gene are SEHNR and FQNEAQ (reference sequence). This CDR3 is 18 amino acids long. CDR3 DNA: TGTGCCAGCAGCTCCCGGACTAGCGGGGGGGAGGACACCGGGGAGCTGTTTTTT. Encoded protein: CASSSRTSGGEDTGELFF.

The V gene is TRBV10-1, the J gene TRBJ2-2; 9 nucleotides match TRBD1. This CDR3 contains 16 residues. The germline gives CDR1 WNHNN, CDR2 SYGVQD (reference sequence). J lost 3 bases, V lost 4 bases, and 6 bases had no gene match. DNA of the CDR3: TGCGCCAGCAGTGCGGAGACAGGGGGAGACACCGGGGAGCTGTTTTTT. This encodes CASSAETGGDTGELFF.

Here the CDR3 DNA reads TGTGCCAGCAGCACACAGTCCGCGGGAAGTGGGGGCTACACCTTC. Protein product: CASSTQSAGSGGYTF. V gene TRBV7-6 combines with J gene TRBJ1-2; D not certain. This CDR3 spans 15 amino acids. The V end lost 5 bases, the J end lost 8 bases, and 21 bases lay between the germline ends. Germline V gene data show CDR1 as SGHVS and CDR2 as FNYEAQ.

V is TRBV3-1 (or the pseudogene TRBV3-2) and J is TRBJ1-4; D unclear. This CDR3 has 13 amino acids. CDR1 LGHDT and CDR2 YNNKEL come from the germline V gene (reference sequence). V was clipped by 4 bases and J by 7 bases, with 10 bases between them. The CDR3 bases are TGTGCCAGCAGCCCATCAGTGGGTGAAAAACTGTTTTTT. Its translation: CASSPSVGEKLFF.

The chain is built from TRBV6-1 and TRBJ1-3; D ambiguous. Germline loops: CDR1 MNHNS, CDR2 SASEGT. The CDR3 spans 14 residues. V was trimmed by 2 bases and J by 3 bases, leaving 8 bases between them. The CDR3 DNA follows: TGTGCCAGCAGTGAAAGGGCAGTTGGAAACACCATATATTTT. It codes for CASSERAVGNTIYF.

The genes are TRBV12-3 or TRBV12-4 and TRBJ2-7; D might be TRBD1 (5 bases). With 8 bases removed from V and 2 bases from J, the gap between germline ends came to 13 bases. The CDR3 length is 13 residues. CDR3 sequence reads: CASHWAGTYEQYF. The CDR3 nucleotides read TGTGCCAGCCATTGGGCAGGGACCTACGAGCAGTACTTC.

V gene TRBV18 combines with J gene TRBJ1-5, with 11 bases that match TRBD1. CDR3 length: 16 amino acids. Trimming at V came to 4 bases and at J to 4 bases, leaving 6 bases not matched to a gene. CDR1 KGHSH and CDR2 LQKENI come from the germline V gene. This CDR3 is CASSLGQGALNQPQHF. The CDR3 DNA reads as TGTGCCAGCTCACTAGGACAGGGGGCCTTGAATCAGCCCCAGCATTTT.

The gene calls are TRBV7-9 and TRBJ1-2; TRBD1 is a possible D gene (5 bases). The V and J ends lost 4 bases and 0 bases respectively, with 15 bases between them. Germline V lookup: CDR1 SEHNR, CDR2 FQNEAQ (reference sequence). The CDR3 has 16 amino acids. CDR3 region: CASSSAGRLANYGYTF. CDR3 in DNA: TGTGCCAGCAGCTCTGCGGGACGGTTAGCTAACTATGGCTACACCTTC.

J is TRBJ2-5 and V is TRBV6-5; 9 bases map to TRBD1. V shed 4 bases, J shed 2 bases, and the junction held 5 bases outside the gene matches. Germline assignment: CDR1 MNHEY and CDR2 SVGAGI. The CDR3 runs 15 residues. CDR3 nucleotides: TGTGCCAGCAGTTGGCGGACAGGGGAGCAAGAGACCCAGTACTTC. This sequence encodes CASSWRTGEQETQYF.